What follows are 2 T cell receptor beta chains derived from one specimen sequenced in a study of breast tumors, draining lymph nodes, adjacent tissues. Using its own MiXCR run on the multiplex PCR reads, TCRdb lists one record per CDR3 protein. The sample lists around 190,000 distinct CDR3 sequences; 33% were seen once. The lymph nodes were axillary draining lymph nodes from breast cancer patients. The sequencing input was axillary lymph node tissue. These TCRs come from a female donor with breast cancer. Some clones in this sample may be carry-over from other donors' samples.

In this sample, this clonotype turned up many times. This chain connects TRBV4-1 to TRBJ1-6; 8 bases are a match to TRBD1. V shed 1 base, J shed 7 bases, and the junction held 3 bases outside the gene matches. Germline V CDR1 and CDR2: MGHRA, YSYEKL. The CDR3 has 15 residues. The CDR3 spells CASSQVGTGNSPLHF. CDR3 nucleotide sequence: TGCGCCAGCAGCCAAGTAGGGACAGGAAATTCACCCCTCCACTTT.

This clonotype was counted many times. The chain recombines TRBV12-3 or TRBV12-4 with TRBJ2-3, with 9 bases fitting TRBD2. V lost 8 bases, J lost 4 bases, and 4 bases stayed unmatched. CDR3 length: 13 amino acids. The CDR3, as DNA: TGTGCCAGCGGGCGGGAGGGCCCAGATACGCAGTATTTT. It encodes CASGREGPDTQYF.